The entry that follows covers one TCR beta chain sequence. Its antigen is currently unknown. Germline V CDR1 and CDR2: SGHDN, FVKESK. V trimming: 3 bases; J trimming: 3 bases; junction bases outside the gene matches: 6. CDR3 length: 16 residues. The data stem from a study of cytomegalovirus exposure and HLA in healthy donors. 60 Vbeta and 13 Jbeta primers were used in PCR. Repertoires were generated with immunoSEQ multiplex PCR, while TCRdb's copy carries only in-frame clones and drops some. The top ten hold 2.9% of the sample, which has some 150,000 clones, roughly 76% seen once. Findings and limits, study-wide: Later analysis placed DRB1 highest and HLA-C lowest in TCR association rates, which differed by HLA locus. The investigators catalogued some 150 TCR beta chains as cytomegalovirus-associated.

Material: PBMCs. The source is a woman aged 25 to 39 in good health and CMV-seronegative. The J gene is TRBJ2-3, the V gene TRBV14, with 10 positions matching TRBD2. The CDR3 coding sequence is TGTGCCAGCAGCCATCTGTCGGGACTAGCGACAGATACGCAGTATTTT. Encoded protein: CASSHLSGLATDTQYF.